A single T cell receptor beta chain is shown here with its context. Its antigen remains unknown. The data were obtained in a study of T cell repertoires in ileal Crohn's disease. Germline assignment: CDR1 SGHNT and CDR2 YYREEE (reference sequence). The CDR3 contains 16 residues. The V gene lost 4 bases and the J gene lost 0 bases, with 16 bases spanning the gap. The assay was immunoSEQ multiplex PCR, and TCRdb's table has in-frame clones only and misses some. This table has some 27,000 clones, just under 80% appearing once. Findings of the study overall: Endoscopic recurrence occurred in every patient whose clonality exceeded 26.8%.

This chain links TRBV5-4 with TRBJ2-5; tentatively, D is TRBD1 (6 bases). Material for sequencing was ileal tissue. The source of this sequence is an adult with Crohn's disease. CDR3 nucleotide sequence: TGTGCCAGCAGCGCGGCTAGGACAGCCTACCAAGAGACCCAGTACTTC. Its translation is CASSAARTAYQETQYF.